This TCR beta chain was sequenced in a study of Epstein–Barr virus B cells in breast cancer (dated by TCRdb to the early 2020s). Background for the entire study: Control T cells were expanded by rapid expansion method with irradiated PBMC feeders, soluble OKT3 and IL-2 200 U/ml, collected about 10-12 days after stimulation. The study was a single-patient case report on whether tumor-infiltrating EBV+ B cells shape the T-cell receptor repertoire in triple-negative breast cancer.

Results the study describes overall, beyond this receptor: All data came from a single patient described as a first proof of concept, which limits generalization.

To prepare the library, 5' RACE was applied. TCR libraries were built from RNA with the SMARTer Human TCR a/b Profiling Kit, capturing full V(D)J regions of both alpha and beta chains. After amplification, the libraries were purified with AMPure XP beads and validated using the DNA 1000 Kit on an Agilent 2100 Bioanalyzer. Sequencing was done on an Illumina MiSeq using the 600-cycle v3 reagent kit, which produced 2 x 300 bp paired-end reads. As for how the authors treated the data: Reads were processed with MiXCR and VDJTools; non-productive clonotypes were removed and clonotypes were collapsed by CDR3 amino acid sequence before frequencies were recalculated. Matching of CDR3 sequences to the McPAS-TCR database tolerated a Levenshtein distance of 1, and UpSet plots were generated in R using UpSetR. TCRdb ran its own pipeline on the public reads, namely fastp trimming at Q25 and MiXCR clone calling, and kept in-frame beta chains. CDR3 protein duplicates are merged, each entry listing the most common genes and DNA. What appears here as the V and J calls and clone size reflects TCRdb's work, not the paper's. The sample table holds approximately 1,900 distinct CDR3 sequences, of which approximately 15% were seen once. The ten largest clones represent 25% to 35% of the sample.

RNA was extracted from 1e5 to 1e6 cultured T cells with RNeasy Micro or Mini kits, including on-column DNase digestion, and was checked on an Agilent 2100 Bioanalyzer. Sequences SGHRS (CDR1) and YFSETQ (CDR2) are obtained from the germline V gene. The CDR3 contains 16 residues, cysteine and phenylalanine counted. Of all the DNA, just the CDR3 is kept, 48 bases in frame from base 1. Here V drops 6 bases and J drops 6 bases, and the junction holds 17 bases not matched to any gene. As regards this clonotype: Its specific antigen is unknown. Base qualities were left out, and no much larger clone turns up one base away.

This clonotype originated in a woman between 40 and 55 years old with triple-negative breast cancer. Recombination connected TRBV5-1 to TRBJ1-1; 7 bases in between match TRBD1. Source material: tumor-infiltrating lymphocytes expanded in culture. The DNA is TGCGCCAGCACGACGGAGGGGGCGCATTCAGTGTCTGAAGCTTTCTTT. Its coded protein is CASTTEGAHSVSEAFF.